These T cell receptor beta chains were read from a single sample in a study of CD8 T cells in ankylosing spondylitis. TCRdb re-derived calls from the 5' RACE reads in MiXCR, one entry per CDR3 protein. Here the sample spans around 480,000 distinct CDR3 sequences, 15% to 20% being singletons. The sample comprised blood, either unsorted or a sorted T cell fraction (not recorded which). The receptors come from a male donor with ankylosing spondylitis. CDR3s include the opening cysteine and the closing phenylalanine or tryptophan. Fields, in order: clone size, D gene, V gene, J gene, CDR3 DNA, CDR3 protein. A D gene is named only where the DNA matches it firmly. Not every row has a clone size; where given, it reads once, few, many or a size class.

NA	TRBD2	TRBV5-1	TRBJ2-7	TGCGCCAGCAGCTTTAGCGGGGGAAGCTCCTACGAGCAGTACTTC	CASSFSGGSSYEQYF
NA	NA	TRBV20-1	TRBJ1-2	TGCAGTGCCAGCCGACTCACTGGGACGGTGGGTTACACCTTC	CSASRLTGTVGYTF
few	TRBD1	TRBV5-1	TRBJ1-2	TGCGCCAGCAAAAACAGGGGGACGAACTATGGCTACACCTTC	CASKNRGTNYGYTF
NA	TRBD1	TRBV18	TRBJ2-2	TGTGCCAGCTCACCACCGGACAGGGCGAACACCGGGGAGCTGTTTTTT	CASSPPDRANTGELFF
few	NA	TRBV5-1	TRBJ1-1	TGCGCCAGCAGTTCAAACAGGGCTTACACTGAAGCTTTCTTT	CASSSNRAYTEAFF
NA	TRBD2	TRBV5-1	TRBJ2-5	TGCGCCAGCAGCCCGCGGACTAGCGGGGGGGAAGAGACCCAGTACTTC	CASSPRTSGGEETQYF
NA	TRBD1	TRBV5-1	TRBJ1-6	TGCGCCAGCTCGGGACAGGGGAGCTCCTATAATTCACCCCTCCACTTT	CASSGQGSSYNSPLHF
once	TRBD2	TRBV7-8	TRBJ2-7	TGTGCCAGCAGCCGTAGCGGGGATTACTACGAGCAGTACTTC	CASSRSGDYYEQYF
NA	NA	TRBV6-1	TRBJ1-1	TGTGCCAGCATAGGTACAGGGCGGAACACTGAAGCTTTCTTT	CASIGTGRNTEAFF
NA	NA	TRBV5-6	TRBJ2-7	TGTGCCAGCTGGGGGGGGGACACCTTCGGCGAGCAGTACTTC	CASWGGDTFGEQYF
NA	NA	TRBV11-2	TRBJ2-2	TGTGCCAGCAGCTTAGTCCCCAACCCCGGGGGACTCGCGAACACCGGGGAGCTGTTTTTT	CASSLVPNPGGLANTGELFF
many	TRBD1	TRBV5-1	TRBJ1-5	TGCGCCAGCAGCTTGGGTGGGACAGACAATCAGCCCCAGCATTTT	CASSLGGTDNQPQHF
NA	NA	TRBV27	TRBJ1-5	TGTGCCAGCAGTTTAAGGACCCAAAATCAGCCCCAGCATTTT	CASSLRTQNQPQHF
few	NA	TRBV6-1	TRBJ2-2	TGTGCCACCCGGGGGCCAACGTGGGAGGGGGAGCTGTTTTTT	CATRGPTWEGELFF
many	NA	TRBV20-1	TRBJ2-7	TGCAGTGCTAGAGGGGCTGGGAATTACTACGAGCAGTACTTC	CSARGAGNYYEQYF
NA	TRBD1	TRBV7-8	TRBJ1-1	TGTGCCAGCAGCCGACTTATTCTGGTCAGGGACAGGGGGACTGAAGCTTTCTTT	CASSRLILVRDRGTEAFF
NA	TRBD2	TRBV4-1	TRBJ2-1	TGCGCCAGCAGCCAAGACCCGAGTCTAGCGGGACCTTTCAATGAGCAGTTCTTC	CASSQDPSLAGPFNEQFF
few	TRBD1	TRBV20-1	TRBJ2-7	TGCAGTGCTAATGGACAGGGGGTATACGAGCAGTACTTC	CSANGQGVYEQYF
NA	NA	TRBV15	TRBJ1-2	TGTGCCACCAGCAGCGGCAGTCGTCTAGGTTGGGGCTATGGCTACACCTTC	CATSSGSRLGWGYGYTF
NA	NA	TRBV19	TRBJ2-7	TGTGCCACCGGGAAGGCAGGAGCCTACGAGCAGTACTTC	CATGKAGAYEQYF
NA	NA	TRBV18	TRBJ1-4	TGTGCCAGCTCACCACAGGGGTTGAGTGAAAAACTGTTTTTT	CASSPQGLSEKLFF
NA	NA	TRBV20-1	TRBJ1-1	TGCAGTGCTAGAGCCATAGACAGAGCCCGCGAAGCTTTCTTT	CSARAIDRAREAFF
NA	TRBD2	TRBV12-3/TRBV12-4	TRBJ2-7	TGTGCCAGCAGCGGGCCTAGCGGTACCTACGAGCAGTACTTC	CASSGPSGTYEQYF
NA	NA	TRBV5-1	TRBJ2-1	TGCGCCAGCATGCAGCAACCCGTCTCCAATGAGCAGTTCTTC	CASMQQPVSNEQFF
few	TRBD1	TRBV7-2	TRBJ2-2	TGTGCCAGCAGCCATGGACAGGGTGGGACCGGGGAGCTGTTTTTT	CASSHGQGGTGELFF
NA	NA	TRBV5-1	TRBJ1-1	TGCGCCAGCAGCTTGATGGGGGCGCTGGGAACTGAAGCTTTCTTT	CASSLMGALGTEAFF
few	NA	TRBV5-1	TRBJ2-3	TGCGCCAGCAGCACGCCTCCCCTAGAGCGCACGCAGTATTTT	CASSTPPLERTQYF